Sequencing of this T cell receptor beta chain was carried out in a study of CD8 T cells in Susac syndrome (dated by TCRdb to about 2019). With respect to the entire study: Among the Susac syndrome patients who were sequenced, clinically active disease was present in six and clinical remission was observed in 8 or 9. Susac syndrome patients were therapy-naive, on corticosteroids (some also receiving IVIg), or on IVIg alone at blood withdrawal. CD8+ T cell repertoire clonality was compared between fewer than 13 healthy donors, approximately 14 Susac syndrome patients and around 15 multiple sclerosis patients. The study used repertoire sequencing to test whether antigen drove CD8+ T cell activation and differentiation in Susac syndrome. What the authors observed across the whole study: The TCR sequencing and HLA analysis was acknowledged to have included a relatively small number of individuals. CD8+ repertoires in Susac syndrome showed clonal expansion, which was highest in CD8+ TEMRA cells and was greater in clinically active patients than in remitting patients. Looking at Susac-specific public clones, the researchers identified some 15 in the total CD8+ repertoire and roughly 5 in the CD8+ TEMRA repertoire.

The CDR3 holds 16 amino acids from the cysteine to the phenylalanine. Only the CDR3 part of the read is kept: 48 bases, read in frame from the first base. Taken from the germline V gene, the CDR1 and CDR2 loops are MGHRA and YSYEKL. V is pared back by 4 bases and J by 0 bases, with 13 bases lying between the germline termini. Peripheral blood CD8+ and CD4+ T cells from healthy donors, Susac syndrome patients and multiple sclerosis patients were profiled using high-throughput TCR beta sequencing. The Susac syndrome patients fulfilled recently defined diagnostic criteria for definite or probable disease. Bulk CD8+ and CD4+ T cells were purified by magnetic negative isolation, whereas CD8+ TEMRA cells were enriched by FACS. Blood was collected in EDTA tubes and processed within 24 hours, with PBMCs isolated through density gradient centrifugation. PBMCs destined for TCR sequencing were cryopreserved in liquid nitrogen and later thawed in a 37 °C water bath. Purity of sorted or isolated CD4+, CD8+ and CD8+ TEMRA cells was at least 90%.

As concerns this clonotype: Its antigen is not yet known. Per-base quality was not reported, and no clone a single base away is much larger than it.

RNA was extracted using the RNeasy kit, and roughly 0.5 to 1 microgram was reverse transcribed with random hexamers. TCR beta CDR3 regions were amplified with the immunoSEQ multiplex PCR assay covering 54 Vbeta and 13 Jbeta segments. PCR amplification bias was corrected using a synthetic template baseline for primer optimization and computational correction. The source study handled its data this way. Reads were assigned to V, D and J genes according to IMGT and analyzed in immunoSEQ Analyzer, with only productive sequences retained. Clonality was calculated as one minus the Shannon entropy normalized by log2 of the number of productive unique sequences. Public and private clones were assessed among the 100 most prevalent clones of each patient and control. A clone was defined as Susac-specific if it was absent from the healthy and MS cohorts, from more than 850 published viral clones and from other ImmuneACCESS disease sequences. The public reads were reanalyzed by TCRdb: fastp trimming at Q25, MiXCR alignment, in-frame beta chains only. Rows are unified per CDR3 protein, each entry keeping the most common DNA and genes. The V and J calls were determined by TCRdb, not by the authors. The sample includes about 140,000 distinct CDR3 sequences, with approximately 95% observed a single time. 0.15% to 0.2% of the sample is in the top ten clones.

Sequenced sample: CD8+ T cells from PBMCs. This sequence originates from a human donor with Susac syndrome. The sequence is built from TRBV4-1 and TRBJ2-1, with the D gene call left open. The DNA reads TGCGCCAGCAGCCCCCGACGGTATGACTCCTACAATGAGCAGTTCTTC. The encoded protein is CASSPRRYDSYNEQFF.